This TCR beta chain was sequenced in a study of technical replicates of blood from several donors. Clones were sequenced by immunoSEQ multiplex PCR, and TCRdb holds only the in-frame ones, with some missing. The sample has around 71,000 clones, roughly 89% seen once. CDR1 SQVTM and CDR2 ANQGSEA come from the germline V gene. This CDR3 comprises 14 residues. The V gene end was trimmed by 4 bases and the J gene end by 4 bases; junction bases not matched to a gene: 4. This chain links TRBV29-1 with TRBJ2-7; 13 bases align to TRBD2. The receptor's source is a human donor in good health. Material for sequencing was T cells isolated from PBMCs. This CDR3 reads CSVGQLAGGYEQYF. In DNA form, the CDR3 reads TGCAGCGTTGGCCAACTAGCGGGAGGGTACGAGCAGTACTTC.